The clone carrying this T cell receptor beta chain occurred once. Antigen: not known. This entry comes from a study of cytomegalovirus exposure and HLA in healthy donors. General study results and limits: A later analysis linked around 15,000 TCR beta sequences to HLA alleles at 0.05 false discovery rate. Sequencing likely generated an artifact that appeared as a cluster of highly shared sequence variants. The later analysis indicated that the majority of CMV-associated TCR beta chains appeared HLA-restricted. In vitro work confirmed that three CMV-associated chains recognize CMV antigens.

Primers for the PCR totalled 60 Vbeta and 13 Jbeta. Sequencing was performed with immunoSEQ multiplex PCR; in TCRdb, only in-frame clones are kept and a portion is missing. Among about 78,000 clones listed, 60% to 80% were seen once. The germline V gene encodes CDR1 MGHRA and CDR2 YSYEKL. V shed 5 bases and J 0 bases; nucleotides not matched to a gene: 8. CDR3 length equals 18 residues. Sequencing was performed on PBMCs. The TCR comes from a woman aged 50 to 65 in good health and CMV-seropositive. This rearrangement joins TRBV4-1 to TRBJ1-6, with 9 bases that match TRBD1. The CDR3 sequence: CASSVTGTGTSYNSPLHF. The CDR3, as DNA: TGCGCCAGCAGCGTTACCGGGACAGGGACCTCCTATAATTCACCCCTCCACTTT.